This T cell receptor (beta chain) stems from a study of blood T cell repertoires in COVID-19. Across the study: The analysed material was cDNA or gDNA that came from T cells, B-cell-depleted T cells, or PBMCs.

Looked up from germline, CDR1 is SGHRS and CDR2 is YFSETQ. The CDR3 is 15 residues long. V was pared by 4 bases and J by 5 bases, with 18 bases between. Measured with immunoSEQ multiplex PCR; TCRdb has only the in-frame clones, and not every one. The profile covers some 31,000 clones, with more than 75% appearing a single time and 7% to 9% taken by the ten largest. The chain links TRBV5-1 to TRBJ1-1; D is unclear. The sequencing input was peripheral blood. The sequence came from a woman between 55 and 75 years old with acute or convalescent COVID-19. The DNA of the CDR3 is TGCGCCAGCAGCCCCTTGGGCCCGAAGGTGACTGAAGCTTTCTTT. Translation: CASSPLGPKVTEAFF.